The 20 T cell receptor beta chains below come from one sample, sequenced in a study of T cell changes during pregnancy in multiple sclerosis. Clones were sequenced by immunoSEQ multiplex PCR, and TCRdb holds only the in-frame ones, with some missing. The sample lists approximately 68,000 clones, approximately 90% occurring once. Sequenced material: peripheral blood, taken in the second trimester of pregnancy. These TCRs come from a female donor with multiple sclerosis, enrolled in a pregnancy study.

This sequence joins TRBV25-1 and TRBJ2-3; possibly TRBD2 for D (6 bases). Germline V gene data show CDR1 as MGHDK and CDR2 as SYGVNS. Trimming removed 8 bases at V and 5 bases at J, with 14 bases between. CDR3 length: 13 amino acids. The CDR3 is CASSGGLLDTQYF. The CDR3, as DNA: TGTGCCAGCTCCGGAGGGCTTCTAGATACGCAGTATTTT.

The chain combines TRBV29-1 with TRBJ2-5; D perhaps matches TRBD1 (7 bases). CDR1 and CDR2 (germline): SQVTM, ANQGSEA. The ends were cut back, 7 bases at V and 0 bases at J, with 12 bases in the middle. CDR3 size: 13 residues. CDR3 sequence: CSGQGGYQETQYF. The CDR3 nucleotides read TGCAGCGGCCAGGGGGGCTACCAAGAGACCCAGTACTTC.

The count of this clone is one. The chain is built from TRBV5-5 and TRBJ2-2; D is possibly TRBD1 (6 bases). Germline CDR1 is SGHKS and CDR2 is YYEKEE (reference sequence). The V gene lost 2 bases and the J gene lost 7 bases, with 12 bases spanning the gap. CDR3 length: 14 residues. Here the CDR3 reads CASSFTGSNGELFF. CDR3 DNA: TGTGCCAGCAGCTTCACAGGGTCGAACGGGGAGCTGTTTTTT.

The chain links TRBV9 to TRBJ2-5, with D perhaps matching TRBD2 (7 bases). This CDR3 contains 15 residues. V was trimmed by 3 bases and J by 4 bases, leaving 16 bases between them. The germline V gene has CDR1 SGDLS and CDR2 YYNGEE. CDR3 coding DNA: TGTGCCAGCAGCGCCGATAGGGGGGGTTCAGAGACCCAGTACTTC. Its protein is CASSADRGGSETQYF.

The chain recombines TRBV27 with TRBJ1-1; TRBD1 agrees at 7 bases. The J segment lost 1 base and the V segment lost 6 bases, leaving 5 bases of the junction unmatched. In germline, CDR1 is MNHEY, CDR2 SMNVEV (reference sequence). This CDR3 region has 14 residues. This CDR3 reads CASRGYRGNTEAFF. CDR3 in DNA: TGTGCCAGCAGGGGGTACAGGGGGAACACTGAAGCTTTCTTT.

The chain employs TRBV7-3 and TRBJ2-1; 7 nucleotides match TRBD1. The CDR3 spans 15 residues. The junction had 6 bases not matched to a gene; V was cut back by 2 bases and J by 5 bases. CDR1 and CDR2 (germline): SGHTA, FQGTGA. The CDR3 is CASSLEGAMNNEQFF. As DNA, the CDR3 is TGTGCCAGCAGCTTAGAGGGGGCCATGAACAATGAGCAGTTCTTC.

The J gene is TRBJ1-1, the V gene TRBV15; tentatively, D is TRBD1 (6 bases). The CDR3 extends over 15 amino acids. In germline, CDR1 is LNHNV, CDR2 YYDKDF (reference sequence). V lost 5 bases to trimming and J lost 4 bases, with 17 bases between them. Here the CDR3 DNA reads TGTGCCACCAGCCGAAAAGGGGGGGGGAGCACTGAAGCTTTCTTT. Translated, it gives CATSRKGGGSTEAFF.

The chain joins TRBV30 to TRBJ2-7; weak D call: TRBD1 (6 bases). Trimming took 0 bases from V and 6 from J, leaving 15 bases between them. Germline V gene data show CDR1 as GTSNPN and CDR2 as SVGIG (reference sequence). The length of the CDR3 is 14 residues. The DNA for the CDR3 is TGTGCCTGGAGTGTAAGTCGGGCAGGGGCCGAGCAGTACTTC. Translated, it gives CAWSVSRAGAEQYF.

The chain recombines TRBV2 with TRBJ2-1, with 8 bases that match TRBD1. V lost 6 bases to trimming and J lost 1 base; unmatched junction nucleotides: 14. CDR1 is SNHLY and CDR2 is FYNNEI in the germline V gene. This CDR3 region has 18 residues. The CDR3 region is CASRNGGNRGLSYNEQFF. For the CDR3, the DNA is TGTGCCAGCAGAAATGGGGGGAACAGGGGGTTGTCCTACAATGAGCAGTTCTTC.

The V call is TRBV5-1, the J call TRBJ1-3; the match to TRBD1 covers 10 bases. The germline V gene encodes CDR1 SGHRS and CDR2 YFSETQ. The CDR3 is 15 amino acids. J gave up 4 bases and V 4 bases, and 5 bases lay outside the gene matches. The CDR3, as DNA: TGCGCCAGCAGCGATGACAGGGGGCCCGGAAACACCATATATTTT. Its translation: CASSDDRGPGNTIYF.

CDR3 sequence: CASSEWQGRRDEQFF. CDR3 nucleotides: TGCGCCAGCAGTGAGTGGCAGGGGCGGCGGGATGAGCAGTTCTTC. The genes are TRBV10-2 and TRBJ2-1; D may be TRBD1 (6 bases). V was cut by 1 base and J by 8 bases, with 15 bases left in between. The CDR3 has 15 residues. The germline CDR1 and CDR2 sequences are WSHSY and SAAADI.

CDR3 amino acids: CAISESSDAGELFF. CDR3 coding DNA: TGTGCCATCAGTGAGTCTAGCGATGCCGGGGAGCTGTTTTTT. The chain is built from TRBV10-3 and TRBJ2-2, with D tentatively TRBD2 (5 bases). The germline V gene has CDR1 ENHRY and CDR2 SYGVKD. This CDR3 contains 14 residues. The germline V and J ends were trimmed by 0 bases and 6 bases, with 8 bases remaining between them.

The chain is built from TRBV11-2 and TRBJ1-2; D not certain. Germline V lookup: CDR1 SGHAT, CDR2 FQNNGV. Trimming left V 0 bases short and J 5 bases short, with 13 bases between. The CDR3 consists of 15 residues. This CDR3 is CASSLDSWAVYGYTF. DNA of the CDR3: TGTGCCAGCAGCTTAGATTCCTGGGCAGTTTATGGCTACACCTTC.

This chain joins TRBV9 and TRBJ2-3; D remains unclear. Germline V gives CDR1 SGDLS, CDR2 YYNGEE. Trimming removed 3 bases from V and 5 bases from J, with 16 bases in between. The CDR3 is 15 amino acids. CDR3 in DNA: TGTGCCAGCAGCGCTTGGGCCACCGAGAGAGATACGCAGTATTTT. This gives the protein CASSAWATERDTQYF.

This chain joins TRBV5-1 and TRBJ1-2, with TRBD1 matching 7 bases. The trim removed 4 bases at V and 8 bases at J, leaving 14 bases unmatched. Germline V CDR1 and CDR2: SGHRS, YFSETQ. CDR3 length: 15 amino acids. The CDR3 region is CASSTWTGPTGGYTF. The CDR3 DNA is TGCGCCAGCAGCACCTGGACAGGACCCACCGGCGGCTACACCTTC.

The gene calls are TRBV19 and TRBJ2-2, with 7 nucleotides matching TRBD2. This CDR3 is built from 16 residues. Losses at the gene ends were 3 bases for V and 2 bases for J; bases not matched to a gene: 6. Per germline, CDR1 LNHDA and CDR2 SQIVND (reference sequence). The CDR3 sequence: CASSMMTSLNTGELFF. CDR3 coding DNA: TGTGCCAGTAGTATGATGACTAGCCTAAACACCGGGGAGCTGTTTTTT.

This sequence joins TRBV7-8 and TRBJ1-2, with 12 bases identical to TRBD1. The V segment lost 8 bases and the J segment 7 bases; nucleotides outside the gene matches: 2. Germline V gene sequence: CDR1 SGHVS, CDR2 FQNEAQ. The CDR3 has 12 residues. The CDR3 here is CASRDRGPGYTF. The DNA of the CDR3 is TGTGCCAGCCGGGACAGGGGGCCTGGCTACACCTTC.

This chain connects TRBV27 to TRBJ2-7; a weak D match, TRBD1 (6 bases). The CDR3 runs to 15 residues. Germline V gene lookup returns CDR1 MNHEY and CDR2 SMNVEV (reference sequence). The V gene lost 0 bases and the J gene lost 2 bases, with 11 bases spanning the gap. The CDR3 coding sequence is TGTGCCAGCAGTTTATCGTACAGGGTGGCCTACGAGCAGTACTTC. This translates into CASSLSYRVAYEQYF.

V is TRBV27 and J is TRBJ2-7, with 9 nucleotides matching TRBD2. CDR1 and CDR2 (germline): MNHEY, SMNVEV (reference sequence). CDR3 length equals 14 residues. V lost 6 bases and J lost 4; bases outside the gene matches: 7. The CDR3 DNA sequence: TGTGCCAGCAGAGAGGGACTAGCAGAATACGAGCAGTACTTC. Translated: CASREGLAEYEQYF.

V gene TRBV11-2 combines with J gene TRBJ2-5; 7 positions match TRBD2. Germline CDR1 reads SGHAT; CDR2 reads FQNNGV. This CDR3 has 13 residues. Trimming removed 5 bases from V and 5 bases from J; junction bases left unmatched: 5. The CDR3: CASSRGLDETQYF. The CDR3, as DNA: TGTGCCAGCAGCCGAGGACTAGACGAGACCCAGTACTTC.